This TCR beta chain originates from a study of regulatory T cells in long-lasting Graves disease. About the study: Treatment with antithyroid drugs for over 5 years, together with positive TSH receptor antibodies, meant persistent Graves' disease. Study-level points and caveats: With 2,500 to 3,000 shared public clonotypes, persistent patients exceeded new patients, who shared approximately 880. Favored usage of TRBV28, TRBJ1-2 and TRBJ2-5 was recorded in persistent disease.

Building the TCR beta libraries relied on iRepertoire HTBI primers, and CDR3 regions underwent Arm-PCR. TCRdb passed the multiplex PCR reads through MiXCR, listing each CDR3 protein once. This table holds some 340,000 distinct CDR3 sequences, roughly 25% found once. Germline loops: CDR1 MDHEN, CDR2 SYDVKM. The CDR3 has 15 residues. Trimming removed 6 bases at V and 4 bases at J, with 18 bases between. Described time point: persistent/refractory GD, antithyroid drugs over 5 years with positive TRAb. Following extraction of RNA from PBMCs, that RNA was used to make the TCR library. A note on this clonotype: Antigen: not known.

The clonotype was recovered from a woman in her forties with Graves disease. V usage is TRBV28 and J usage is TRBJ1-1, with D maybe TRBD1 (5 bases). The source material was peripheral blood mononuclear cells (PBMCs), sampled when the disease was refractory, from a patient treated with antithyroid drugs. CDR3 sequence: CASRWATERFTEAFF. The CDR3, as DNA: TGTGCCAGCAGGTGGGCGACAGAGAGGTTCACTGAAGCTTTCTTT.